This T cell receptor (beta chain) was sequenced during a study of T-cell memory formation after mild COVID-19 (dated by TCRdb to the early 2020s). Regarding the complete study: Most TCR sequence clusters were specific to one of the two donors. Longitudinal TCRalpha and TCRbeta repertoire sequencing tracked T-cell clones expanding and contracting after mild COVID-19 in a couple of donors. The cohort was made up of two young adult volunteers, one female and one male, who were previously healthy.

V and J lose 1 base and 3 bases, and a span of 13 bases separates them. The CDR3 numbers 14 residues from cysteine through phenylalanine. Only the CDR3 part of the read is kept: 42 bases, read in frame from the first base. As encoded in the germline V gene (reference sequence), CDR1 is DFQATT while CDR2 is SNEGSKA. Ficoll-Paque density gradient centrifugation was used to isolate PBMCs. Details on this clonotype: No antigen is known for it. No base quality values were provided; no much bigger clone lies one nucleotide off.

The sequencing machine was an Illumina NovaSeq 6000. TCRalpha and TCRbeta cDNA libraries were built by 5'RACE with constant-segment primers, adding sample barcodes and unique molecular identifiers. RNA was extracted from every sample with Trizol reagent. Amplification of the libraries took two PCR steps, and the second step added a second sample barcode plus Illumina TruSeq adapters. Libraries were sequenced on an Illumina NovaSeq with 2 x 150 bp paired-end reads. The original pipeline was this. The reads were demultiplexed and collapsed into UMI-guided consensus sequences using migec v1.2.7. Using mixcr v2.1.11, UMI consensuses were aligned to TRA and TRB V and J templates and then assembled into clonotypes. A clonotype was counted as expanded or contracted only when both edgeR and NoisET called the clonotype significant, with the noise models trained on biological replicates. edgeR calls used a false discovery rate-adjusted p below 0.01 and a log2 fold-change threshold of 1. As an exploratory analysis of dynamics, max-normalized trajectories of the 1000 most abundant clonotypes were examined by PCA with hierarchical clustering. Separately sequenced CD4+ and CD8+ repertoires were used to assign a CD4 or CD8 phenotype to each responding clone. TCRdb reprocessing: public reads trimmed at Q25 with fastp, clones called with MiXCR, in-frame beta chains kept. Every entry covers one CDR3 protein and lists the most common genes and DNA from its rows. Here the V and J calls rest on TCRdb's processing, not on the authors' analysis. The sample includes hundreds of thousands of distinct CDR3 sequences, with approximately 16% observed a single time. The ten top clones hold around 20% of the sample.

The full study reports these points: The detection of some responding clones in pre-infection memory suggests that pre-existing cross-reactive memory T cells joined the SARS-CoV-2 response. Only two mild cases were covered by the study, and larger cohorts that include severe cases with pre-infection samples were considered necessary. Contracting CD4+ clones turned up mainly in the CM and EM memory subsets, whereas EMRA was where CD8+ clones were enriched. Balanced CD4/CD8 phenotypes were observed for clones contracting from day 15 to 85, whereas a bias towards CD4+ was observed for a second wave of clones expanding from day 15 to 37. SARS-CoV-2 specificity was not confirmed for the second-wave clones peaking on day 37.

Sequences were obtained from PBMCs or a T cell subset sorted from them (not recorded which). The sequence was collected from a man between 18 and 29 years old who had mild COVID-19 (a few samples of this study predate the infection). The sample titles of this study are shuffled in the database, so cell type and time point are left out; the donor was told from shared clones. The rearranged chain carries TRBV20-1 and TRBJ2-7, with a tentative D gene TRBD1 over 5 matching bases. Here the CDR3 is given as CSARGRVIHYEQYF. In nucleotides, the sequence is TGCAGTGCTAGAGGCAGGGTAATTCACTACGAGCAGTACTTC.